Below, 17 T cell receptor beta chains from the same sample are listed, as sequenced in a study of blood T cell repertoires in COVID-19. Generated by immunoSEQ multiplex PCR, the TCRdb table keeps only in-frame clones and is missing some. The sample holds tens of thousands of clones, around nine tenths seen once. Source material: peripheral blood. The receptors stem from a human donor in a cohort sampled during active COVID-19.

The chain joins TRBV19 to TRBJ2-2; D may be TRBD1 (5 bases). This CDR3 comprises 14 residues. Germline V gene data show CDR1 as LNHDA and CDR2 as SQIVND (reference sequence). V was shortened by 6 bases and J by 2 bases, with 10 bases between the two germline ends. The CDR3 nucleotides read TGTGCCAGTAGACCCCAGGGAAACACCGGGGAGCTGTTTTTT. Amino acids: CASRPQGNTGELFF. Full variable domain (missing parts from reference TRBV19 and TRBJ2-2): DGGITQSPKYLFRKEGQNVTLSCEQNLNHDAMYWYRQDPGQGLRLIYYSQIVNDFQKGDIAEGYSVSREKKESFPLTVTSAQKNPTAFYLCASRPQGNTGELFFGEGSRLTVL.

V gene TRBV5-1 combines with J gene TRBJ2-4, with TRBD2 matching over 9 bases. There are 15 residues in the CDR3. Germline V lookup: CDR1 SGHRS, CDR2 YFSETQ. Losses at the gene ends were 2 bases for V and 7 bases for J; bases not matched to a gene: 7. This CDR3 is CASSFGREGKNIQYF. The CDR3 bases are TGCGCCAGCAGCTTCGGGCGGGAGGGGAAGAACATTCAGTACTTC.

The chain combines TRBV4-1 with TRBJ2-2; D is undetermined. V dropped 0 bases and J dropped 1 base, with 18 bases sitting between them. The CDR3 is 19 amino acids. Germline loops: CDR1 MGHRA, CDR2 YSYEKL. CDR3 in DNA: TGCGCCAGCAGCCAAGAATGGCCCTATGCTCCGGGGAACACCGGGGAGCTGTTTTTT. It encodes CASSQEWPYAPGNTGELFF.

The rearrangement joins TRBV5-6 to TRBJ2-4; maybe TRBD2 (6 bases). The CDR3 runs to 13 residues. The germline V gene encodes CDR1 SGHDT and CDR2 YYEEEE. The V and J ends lost 0 bases and 9 bases respectively, with 10 bases between them. The CDR3 nucleotides read TGTGCCAGCAGCTTGGAGGCTAGCGCCATTCAGTACTTC. This gives the protein CASSLEASAIQYF.

The CDR3 here is CATQGWQGVHEQYF. DNA for the CDR3: TGTGCCACCCAGGGGTGGCAGGGGGTCCACGAGCAGTACTTC. The V call is TRBV28, the J call TRBJ2-7, with 7 bases lining up with TRBD1. With V trimmed by 10 bases and J by 5 bases, 14 bases remained unmatched. The CDR3 extends over 14 amino acids. Per the germline V gene, CDR1 is MDHEN and CDR2 is SYDVKM.

This chain joins TRBV6-2 or TRBV6-3 and TRBJ1-2; the D is unclear. Trimming took 5 bases from V and 5 from J, leaving 6 bases between them. Germline V gene lookup returns CDR1 MNHEY and CDR2 SVGEGT. This CDR3 has 11 amino acids. The CDR3: CASSLLYGYTF. CDR3 coding DNA: TGTGCCAGCAGTCTTCTTTATGGCTACACCTTC.

The rearrangement uses TRBV7-2 and TRBJ2-3; D ambiguous. CDR3 length equals 13 residues. The germline V and J ends were trimmed by 2 bases and 4 bases, with 7 bases remaining between them. Germline values: CDR1 SGHTA, CDR2 FQGNSA. The CDR3 DNA reads as TGTGCCAGCAGCTTAAAAGCATCAGATACGCAGTATTTT. It yields the protein CASSLKASDTQYF.

This clone was seen only a few times. J is TRBJ2-1 and V is TRBV3-1 (or the pseudogene TRBV3-2); TRBD1 matches 8 bases. From germline, CDR1 is LGHDT and CDR2 YNNKEL (reference sequence). With 3 bases clipped from V and 0 bases from J, the junction kept 4 bases outside the gene matches. The CDR3 sequence is 16 residues long. The CDR3 coding sequence is TGTGCCAGCAGCCAGGCTACAGGGGGCTCCTACAATGAGCAGTTCTTC. Translated, it gives CASSQATGGSYNEQFF.

This sequence joins TRBV19 and TRBJ1-1; no definite D call. The germline V gene encodes CDR1 LNHDA and CDR2 SQIVND (reference sequence). The CDR3 contains 18 residues. V lost 0 bases and J 0 bases, leaving 17 bases between the germline ends. Written as DNA, the CDR3 is TGTGCCAGTAGTATAGATCGGTCCCCGGGAGGGATGAACACTGAAGCTTTCTTT. Protein product: CASSIDRSPGGMNTEAFF.

This clone showed up just once. This chain connects TRBV19 to TRBJ2-3, with a possible D match to TRBD2 (5 bases). Trimming removed 1 base from V and 3 bases from J, with 8 bases in between. Germline V CDR1 and CDR2: LNHDA, SQIVND (reference sequence). The CDR3 spans 14 residues. CDR3 DNA: TGTGCCAGTAGTATAGGAGGGCTGACAGATACGCAGTATTTT. Translating it yields CASSIGGLTDTQYF.

This chain connects TRBV3-1 (or the pseudogene TRBV3-2) to TRBJ2-5; D possibly corresponds to TRBD2 (5 bases). This CDR3 contains 13 residues. V lost 3 bases and J lost 2, with 7 bases in between. CDR1 and CDR2 (germline): LGHDT, YNNKEL (reference sequence). The CDR3 loop reads CASSHGDQETQYF. DNA for the CDR3: TGTGCCAGCAGCCACGGGGATCAAGAGACCCAGTACTTC.

V usage is TRBV19 and J usage is TRBJ2-7; maybe TRBD1 (6 bases). This CDR3 region has 13 residues. The germline V gene has CDR1 LNHDA and CDR2 SQIVND (reference sequence). V was trimmed by 5 bases and J by 3 bases, leaving 11 bases between them. The CDR3 DNA reads as TGTGCCAGTAGTGGGACATTCAACTACGAGCAGTACTTC. Translation: CASSGTFNYEQYF.

This chain connects TRBV11-2 to TRBJ2-4, with a weak D call TRBD2 (5 bases). Germline V gene lookup returns CDR1 SGHAT and CDR2 FQNNGV. This CDR3 contains 15 residues. V lost 5 bases and J 10 bases, leaving 21 bases between the germline ends. DNA of the CDR3: TGTGCCAGCAGCCTCCTTGCGGGCAGAGTTTCTATTCAGTACTTC. Translating gives CASSLLAGRVSIQYF.

The genes are TRBV5-1 and TRBJ1-4; D remains ambiguous. V lost 4 bases to trimming and J lost 8 bases, with 15 bases between them. The V gene's germline CDR1 is SGHRS and CDR2 YFSETQ. The CDR3 has 14 residues. As DNA, the CDR3 is TGCGCCAGCAGCCCGAGTCGGGGATGGGAAAAACTGTTTTTT. Translation gives CASSPSRGWEKLFF. The whole variable domain, remainder taken from reference TRBV5-1 and TRBJ1-4, is KAGVTQTPRYLIKTRGQQVTLSCSPISGHRSVSWYQQTPGQGLQFLFEYFSETQRNKGNFPGRFSGRQFSNSRSEMNVSTLELGDSALYLCASSPSRGWEKLFFGSGTQLSVL.

The rearrangement uses TRBV7-9 and TRBJ1-6; TRBD1 matches at 9 bases. The ends lost 5 bases at V and 6 bases at J; junction bases unmatched: 8. This CDR3 comprises 16 residues. Germline CDR1 is SEHNR and CDR2 is FQNEAQ (reference sequence). The CDR3 DNA is TGTGCCAGCAGCGTACCGGGACAGGGACGTAATTCACCCCTCCACTTT. This sequence encodes CASSVPGQGRNSPLHF. The full variable domain, in which reference TRBV7-9 and TRBJ1-6 provide the parts outside the CDR3, is DTGVSQNPRHKITKRGQNVTFRCDPISEHNRLYWYRQTLGQGPEFLTYFQNEAQLEKSRLLSDRFSAERPKGSFSTLEIQRTEQGDSAMYLCASSVPGQGRNSPLHFGNGTRLTVT.

This chain connects TRBV7-8 to TRBJ2-2; TRBD1 matches at 7 bases. J was trimmed by 3 bases and V by 4 bases; bases with no gene match: 5. The CDR3 contains 15 residues. In germline, CDR1 is SGHVS, CDR2 FQNEAQ. CDR3 nucleotide sequence: TGTGCCAGCAGCTCGGACAGGCAGGACACCGGGGAGCTGTTTTTT. Its translation: CASSSDRQDTGELFF.

The rearrangement links TRBV6-2 or TRBV6-3 to TRBJ1-2; D gene uncertain. The V and J ends lost 6 bases and 3 bases respectively, with 8 bases between them. Germline loops: CDR1 MNHEY, CDR2 SVGEGT. This CDR3 has 12 amino acids. The CDR3 DNA reads as TGTGCCAGCAGCCCGCCGGACTATGGCTACACCTTC. It yields the protein CASSPPDYGYTF.